Sequencing of this TCR beta chain was carried out in a study of shared clonotypes between healthy human individuals. This clone was found once. Clones were sequenced by immunoSEQ multiplex PCR, and TCRdb holds only the in-frame ones, with some missing. The sample lists under 750,000 clones, around 77% occurring once. V was shortened by 4 bases and J by 7 bases, with 17 bases between the two germline ends. The CDR3 runs 15 residues. In germline, CDR1 is SGHAT, CDR2 FQNNGV. The sequenced material came from memory CD4+ T cells sorted from blood. As for subset: CD45RA-negative fraction. The sequence came from a young woman in good health. The rearrangement joins TRBV11-2 to TRBJ1-5; a weak D match, TRBD1 (6 bases). The CDR3 sequence: CASSSNHRRGQPQHF. The DNA of the CDR3 is TGTGCCAGCAGCTCGAACCATCGCAGGGGACAGCCCCAGCATTTT.